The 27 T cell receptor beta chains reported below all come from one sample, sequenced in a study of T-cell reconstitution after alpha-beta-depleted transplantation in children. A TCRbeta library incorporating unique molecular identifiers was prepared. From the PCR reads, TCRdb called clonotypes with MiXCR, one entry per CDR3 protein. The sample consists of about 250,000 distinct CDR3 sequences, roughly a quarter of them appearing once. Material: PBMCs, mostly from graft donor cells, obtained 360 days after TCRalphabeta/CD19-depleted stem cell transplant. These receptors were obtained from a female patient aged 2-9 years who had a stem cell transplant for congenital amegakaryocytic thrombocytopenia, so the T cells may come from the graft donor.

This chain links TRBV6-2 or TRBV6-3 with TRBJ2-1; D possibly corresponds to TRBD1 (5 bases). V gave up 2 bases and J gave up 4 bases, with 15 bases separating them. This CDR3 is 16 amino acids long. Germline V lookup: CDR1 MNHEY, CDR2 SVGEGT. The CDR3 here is CASSYQGLLTYNEQFF. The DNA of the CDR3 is TGTGCCAGCAGTTACCAGGGCCTGTTAACTTACAATGAGCAGTTCTTC.

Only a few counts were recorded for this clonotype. The CDR3 here is CASSYFTTSGRGTDTQYF. CDR3 sequence (DNA): TGTGCCAGCAGTTACTTTACGACTAGCGGGAGAGGCACAGATACGCAGTATTTT. The rearrangement links TRBV6-5 to TRBJ2-3; 12 bases match TRBD2. The V segment lost 1 base and the J segment 1 base; nucleotides outside the gene matches: 6. This CDR3 spans 18 amino acids. Germline CDR1 and CDR2: MNHEY and SVGAGI.

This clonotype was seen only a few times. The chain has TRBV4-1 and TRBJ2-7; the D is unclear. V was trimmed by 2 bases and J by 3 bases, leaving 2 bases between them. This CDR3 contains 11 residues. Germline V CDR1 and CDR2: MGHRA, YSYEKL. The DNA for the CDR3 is TGCGCCAGCAGCCAAAACTACGAGCAGTACTTC. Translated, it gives CASSQNYEQYF.

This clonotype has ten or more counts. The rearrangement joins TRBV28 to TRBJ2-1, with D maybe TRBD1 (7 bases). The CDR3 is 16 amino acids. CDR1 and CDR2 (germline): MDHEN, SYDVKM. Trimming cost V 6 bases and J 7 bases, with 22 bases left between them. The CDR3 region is CASREGGAGLTNEQFF. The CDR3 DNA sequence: TGTGCCAGCAGAGAAGGGGGCGCGGGATTGACGAATGAGCAGTTCTTC. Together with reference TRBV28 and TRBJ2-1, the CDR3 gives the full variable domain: DVKVTQSSRYLVKRTGEKVFLECVQDMDHENMFWYRQDPGLGLRLIYFSYDVKMKEKGDIPEGYSVSREKKERFSLILESASTNQTSMYLCASREGGAGLTNEQFFGPGTRLTVL.

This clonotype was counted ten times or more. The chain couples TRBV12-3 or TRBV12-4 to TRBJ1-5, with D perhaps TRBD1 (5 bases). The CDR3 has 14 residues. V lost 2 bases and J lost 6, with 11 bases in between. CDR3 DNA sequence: TGTGCCAGCAGTTTACGGGGACGGTTTCAGCCCCAGCATTTT. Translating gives CASSLRGRFQPQHF.

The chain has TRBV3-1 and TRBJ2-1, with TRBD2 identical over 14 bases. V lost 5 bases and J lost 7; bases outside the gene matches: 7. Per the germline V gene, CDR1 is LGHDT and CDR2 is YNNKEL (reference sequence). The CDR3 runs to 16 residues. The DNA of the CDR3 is TGTGCCAGCAGCGACCCCGGGACTAGCGGGGGAAATGAGCAGTTCTTC. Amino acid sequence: CASSDPGTSGGNEQFF.

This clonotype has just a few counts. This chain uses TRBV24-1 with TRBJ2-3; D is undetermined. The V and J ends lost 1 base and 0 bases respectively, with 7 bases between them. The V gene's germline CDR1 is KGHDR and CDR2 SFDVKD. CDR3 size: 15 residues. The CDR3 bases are TGTGCCACCAGTGATTTAAGCGTAAGCACAGATACGCAGTATTTT. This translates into CATSDLSVSTDTQYF.

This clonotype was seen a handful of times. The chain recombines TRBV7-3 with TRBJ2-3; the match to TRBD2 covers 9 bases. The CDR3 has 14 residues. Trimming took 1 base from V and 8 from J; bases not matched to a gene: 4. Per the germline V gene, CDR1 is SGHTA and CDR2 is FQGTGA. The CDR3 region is CASSLKGTSSTQYF. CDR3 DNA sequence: TGTGCCAGCAGCTTAAAAGGGACTAGCAGTACGCAGTATTTT.

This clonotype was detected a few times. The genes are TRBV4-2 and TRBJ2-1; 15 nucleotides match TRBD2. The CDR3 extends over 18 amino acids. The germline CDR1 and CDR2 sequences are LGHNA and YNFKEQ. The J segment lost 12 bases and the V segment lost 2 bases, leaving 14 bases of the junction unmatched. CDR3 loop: CASSQQITGTSGGSRQFF. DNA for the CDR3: TGTGCCAGCAGCCAACAAATTACCGGGACTAGCGGGGGGTCAAGGCAGTTCTTC.

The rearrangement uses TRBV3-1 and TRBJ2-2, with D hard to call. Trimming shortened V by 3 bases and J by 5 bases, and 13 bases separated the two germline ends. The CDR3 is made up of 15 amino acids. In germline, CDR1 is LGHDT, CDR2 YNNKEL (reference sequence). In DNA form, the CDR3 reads TGTGCCAGCAGCCAGCAGCTTCTGGTGACCGGGGAGCTGTTTTTT. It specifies CASSQQLLVTGELFF. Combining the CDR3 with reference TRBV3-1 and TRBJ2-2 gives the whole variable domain DTAVSQTPKYLVTQMGNDKSIKCEQNLGHDTMYWYKQDSKKFLKIMFSYNNKELIINETVPNRFSPKSPDKAHLNLHINSLELGDSAVYFCASSQQLLVTGELFFGEGSRLTVL.

The CDR3 bases are TGTGCCAGCAGCGTAGCCGGGACAGGGTTGGCCGGGGAGCTGTTTTTT. Residues: CASSVAGTGLAGELFF. The rearrangement uses TRBV9 and TRBJ2-2, with 9 bases that match TRBD1. The ends lost 0 bases at V and 6 bases at J; junction bases unmatched: 6. CDR3 size: 16 residues. CDR1 is SGDLS and CDR2 is YYNGEE in the germline V gene.

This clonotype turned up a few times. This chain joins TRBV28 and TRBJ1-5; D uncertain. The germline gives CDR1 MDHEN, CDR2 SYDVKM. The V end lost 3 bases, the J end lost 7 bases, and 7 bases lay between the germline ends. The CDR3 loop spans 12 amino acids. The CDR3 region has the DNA TGTGCCAGCAGTTTGTTAGGGCAGCCCCAGCATTTT. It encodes CASSLLGQPQHF. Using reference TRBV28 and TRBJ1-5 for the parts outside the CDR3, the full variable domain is DVKVTQSSRYLVKRTGEKVFLECVQDMDHENMFWYRQDPGLGLRLIYFSYDVKMKEKGDIPEGYSVSREKKERFSLILESASTNQTSMYLCASSLLGQPQHFGDGTRLSIL.

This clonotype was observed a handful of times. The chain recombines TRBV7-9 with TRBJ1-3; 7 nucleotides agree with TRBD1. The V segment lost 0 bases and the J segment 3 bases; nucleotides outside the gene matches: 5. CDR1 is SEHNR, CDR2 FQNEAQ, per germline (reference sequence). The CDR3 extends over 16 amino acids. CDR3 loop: CASSLAGTVVGNTIYF. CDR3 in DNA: TGTGCCAGCAGCTTAGCGGGGACAGTAGTTGGAAACACCATATATTTT.

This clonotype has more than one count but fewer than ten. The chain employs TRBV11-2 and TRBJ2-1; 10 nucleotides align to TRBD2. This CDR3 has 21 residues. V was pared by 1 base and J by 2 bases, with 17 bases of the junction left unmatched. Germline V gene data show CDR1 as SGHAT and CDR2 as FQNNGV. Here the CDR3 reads CASSLVWASGGESYPYNEQFF. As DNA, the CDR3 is TGTGCCAGCAGCTTAGTTTGGGCTAGCGGGGGTGAATCCTATCCCTACAATGAGCAGTTCTTC. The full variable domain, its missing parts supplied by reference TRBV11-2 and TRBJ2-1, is EAGVAQSPRYKIIEKRQSVAFWCNPISGHATLYWYQQILGQGPKLLIQFQNNGVVDDSQLPKDRFSAERLKGVDSTLKIQPAKLEDSAVYLCASSLVWASGGESYPYNEQFFGPGTRLTVL.

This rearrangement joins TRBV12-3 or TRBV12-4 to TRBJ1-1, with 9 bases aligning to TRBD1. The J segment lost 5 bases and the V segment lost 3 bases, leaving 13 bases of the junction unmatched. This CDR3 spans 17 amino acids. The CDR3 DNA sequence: TGTGCCAGCAGTTTTGATTGGGACAGGGCGAAGGGAACTGAAGCTTTCTTT. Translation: CASSFDWDRAKGTEAFF.

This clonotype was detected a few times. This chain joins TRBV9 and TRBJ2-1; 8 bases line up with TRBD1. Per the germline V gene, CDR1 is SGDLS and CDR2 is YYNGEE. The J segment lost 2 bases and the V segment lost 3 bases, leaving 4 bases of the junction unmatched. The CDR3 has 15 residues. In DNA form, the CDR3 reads TGTGCCAGCAGCGCCCGGACAGGGACCTACAATGAGCAGTTCTTC. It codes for CASSARTGTYNEQFF.

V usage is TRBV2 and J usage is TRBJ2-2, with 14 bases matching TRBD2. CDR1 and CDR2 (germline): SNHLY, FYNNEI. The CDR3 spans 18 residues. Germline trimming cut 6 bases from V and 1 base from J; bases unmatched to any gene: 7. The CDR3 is CASSPGLAGAMNTGELFF. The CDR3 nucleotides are TGTGCCAGCAGCCCGGGACTAGCGGGGGCCATGAACACCGGGGAGCTGTTTTTT.

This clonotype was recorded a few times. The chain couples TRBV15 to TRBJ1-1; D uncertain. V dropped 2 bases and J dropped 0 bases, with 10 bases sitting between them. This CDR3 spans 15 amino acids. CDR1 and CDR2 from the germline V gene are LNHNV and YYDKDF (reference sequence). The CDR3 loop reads CATSRRRELNTEAFF. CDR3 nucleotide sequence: TGTGCCACCAGCAGACGAAGGGAACTGAACACTGAAGCTTTCTTT.

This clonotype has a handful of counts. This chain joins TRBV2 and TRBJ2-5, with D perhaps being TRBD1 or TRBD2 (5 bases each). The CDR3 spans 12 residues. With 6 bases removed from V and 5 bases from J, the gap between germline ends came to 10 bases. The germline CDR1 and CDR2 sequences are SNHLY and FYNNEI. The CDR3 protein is CASRGVRETQYF. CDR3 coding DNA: TGTGCCAGCAGGGGGGTCCGCGAGACCCAGTACTTC.

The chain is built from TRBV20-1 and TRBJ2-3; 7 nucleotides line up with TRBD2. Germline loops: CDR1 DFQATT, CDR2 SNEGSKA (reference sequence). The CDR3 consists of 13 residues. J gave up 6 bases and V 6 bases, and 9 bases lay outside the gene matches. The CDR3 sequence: CSAQPGLYDTQYF. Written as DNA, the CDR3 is TGCAGTGCACAACCGGGACTATATGATACGCAGTATTTT.

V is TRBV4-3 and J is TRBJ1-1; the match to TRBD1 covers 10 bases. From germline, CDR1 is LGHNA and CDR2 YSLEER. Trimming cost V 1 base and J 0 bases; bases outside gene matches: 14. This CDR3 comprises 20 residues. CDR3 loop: CASSQGWKLGQGWVNTEAFF. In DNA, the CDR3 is TGCGCCAGCAGCCAAGGGTGGAAACTGGGACAGGGGTGGGTGAACACTGAAGCTTTCTTT.

CDR3 coding DNA: TGTGCCAGCAGTTCAATTGCCGGGCCTGGGGAGACCCAGTACTTC. Amino acids: CASSSIAGPGETQYF. The rearrangement joins TRBV12-3 or TRBV12-4 to TRBJ2-5; D is unresolved. The CDR3 totals 15 residues. Trimming shortened V by 4 bases and J by 5 bases, and 17 bases separated the two germline ends.

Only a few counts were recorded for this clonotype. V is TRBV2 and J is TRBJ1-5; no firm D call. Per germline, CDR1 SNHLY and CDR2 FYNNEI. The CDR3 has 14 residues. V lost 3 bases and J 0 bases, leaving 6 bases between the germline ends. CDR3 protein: CASSDSISNQPQHF. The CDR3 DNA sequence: TGTGCCAGCAGTGACAGCATTAGCAATCAGCCCCAGCATTTT.

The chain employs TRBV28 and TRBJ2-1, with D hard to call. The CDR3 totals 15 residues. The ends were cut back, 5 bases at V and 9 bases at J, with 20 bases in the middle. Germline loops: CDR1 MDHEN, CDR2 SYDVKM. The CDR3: CASSPPPRGVGEQFF. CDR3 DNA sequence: TGTGCCAGCAGTCCTCCCCCTCGAGGTGTGGGTGAGCAGTTCTTC.

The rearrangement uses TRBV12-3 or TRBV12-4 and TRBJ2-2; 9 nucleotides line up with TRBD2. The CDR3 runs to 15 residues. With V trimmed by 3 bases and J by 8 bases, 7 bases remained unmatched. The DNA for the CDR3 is TGTGCCAGCAGTTTGGGCGGGGGGGGAGATGGGGAGCTGTTTTTT. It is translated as CASSLGGGGDGELFF.

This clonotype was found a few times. The CDR3 bases are TGTGCCACCACCGACTCGGCTAGCGGGAGAACAGATACGCAGTATTTT. Encoded protein: CATTDSASGRTDTQYF. V and J are TRBV24-1 and TRBJ2-3; 10 nucleotides line up with TRBD2. The CDR3 is made up of 16 amino acids. The germline gives CDR1 KGHDR, CDR2 SFDVKD. V gave up 8 bases and J gave up 3 bases; unmatched junction bases: 10.

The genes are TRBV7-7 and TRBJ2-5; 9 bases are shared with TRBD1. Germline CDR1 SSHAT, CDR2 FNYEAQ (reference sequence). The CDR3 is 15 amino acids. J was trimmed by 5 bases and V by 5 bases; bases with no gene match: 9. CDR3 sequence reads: CASSLYPTGGETQYF. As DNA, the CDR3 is TGTGCCAGCAGCCTCTACCCGACAGGGGGGGAGACCCAGTACTTC.